Following are 2 T cell receptor beta chains from one sample sequenced in a study of regulatory T cells in long-lasting Graves disease (dated by TCRdb to the early 2020s). Receptor amplification or capture employed multiplex PCR. This sample was sequenced with an Illumina HiSeq 4000. To build TCR beta libraries, CDR3 regions were amplified by Arm-PCR using iRepertoire HTBI primers. In TCRdb, the public reads were trimmed at Q25 with fastp and aligned with MiXCR, with productive beta chains retained. When rows share a CDR3 protein, they turn into one entry using the most common DNA and genes. This sample lists about 430,000 distinct CDR3 sequences; over 12% were detected once. Of the sample, 7.8% falls within the top ten clones. The time point label here, explained by the study, means: newly diagnosed GD, antithyroid drugs for less than 3 months. For both TCR sequencing and RNA sequencing, RNA was extracted from PBMCs in TRIzol.

These same data were also listed under a study on T cells in Graves' hyperthyroidism and ophthalmopathy.

Here the sequenced sample was peripheral blood mononuclear cells (PBMCs), taken at new diagnosis, from a patient treated with antithyroid drugs. Receptor source: a middle-aged woman with Graves disease. Donor details come from another sample of the same person, matched by shared clones.

The V gene is TRBV4-1, the J gene TRBJ2-1, with D perhaps matching TRBD2 (6 bases). V lost 1 base to trimming and J lost 12 bases, with 13 bases between them. The CDR3 has 13 residues. The germline CDR1 and CDR2 sequences are MGHRA and YSYEKL. CDR3 DNA sequence: TGCGCCAGCAGCCAAGTAGTAGCGGAAATGCAGTTCTTC. It yields the protein CASSQVVAEMQFF.

The table lists this clonotype with many counts. The V gene is TRBV5-6, the J gene TRBJ2-7, with 7 bases fitting TRBD1. V lost 3 bases to trimming and J lost 5 bases; unmatched junction nucleotides: 5. CDR3 length equals 13 residues. Germline V gene lookup returns CDR1 SGHDT and CDR2 YYEEEE. The CDR3 DNA reads as TGTGCCAGCAGCTCGGACAGGTTCAACGAGCAGTACTTC. This encodes CASSSDRFNEQYF.